This T cell receptor beta chain came from a study of T cell responses to AZD1222 COVID-19 vaccine. Findings of the study overall: Spike-specific TCR breadth and depth went up after people got two AZD1222 doses. Per reports, nearly half of all spike-specific TCRs target regions that are unmutated in variants. Recipients of AZD1222 seropositive at baseline numbered only 6 or 7.

This clone was picked up one time. Its specificity is unknown. Sequencing was performed with immunoSEQ multiplex PCR; in TCRdb, only in-frame clones are kept and a portion is missing. The sample has about 110,000 clones, roughly 85% seen once. The junction had 1 base not matched to a gene; V was cut back by 2 bases and J by 0 bases. Germline assignment: CDR1 LNHDA and CDR2 SQIVND (reference sequence). The CDR3 length is 15 residues. This specimen was peripheral blood, taken 28 days after the second AZD1222 dose. The source is an adult who received the AZD1222 COVID-19 vaccine. The chain employs TRBV19 and TRBJ1-5, with 7 bases matching TRBD1. DNA for the CDR3: TGTGCCAGTAGTATAAACAGGGGTAGCAATCAGCCCCAGCATTTT. Residues: CASSINRGSNQPQHF.